The next 19 T cell receptor beta chains were all read from a single sample in a study of graft-versus-host responses after intestinal transplantation. Assay used: immunoSEQ multiplex PCR; TCRdb lists only in-frame clones, some missing. This table holds over 10,000 clones, about 83% found once. Sequences were derived from PBMCs, sampled after intestinal transplantation. The origin of the receptors is a human patient who received an intestinal transplant, so some T cells may come from the graft donor.

This chain's CDR3 is CAIRIGGETQYF. CDR3 coding DNA: TGTGCCATCCGGATAGGGGGAGAGACCCAGTACTTC. This chain connects TRBV2 to TRBJ2-5; weak D call: TRBD1 (6 bases). This CDR3 is built from 12 residues. The V gene lost 10 bases and the J gene lost 4 bases, with 13 bases spanning the gap. Germline V gives CDR1 SNHLY, CDR2 FYNNEI.

This rearrangement joins TRBV19 to TRBJ2-2; 11 bases agree with TRBD2. Germline values: CDR1 LNHDA, CDR2 SQIVND (reference sequence). V dropped 5 bases and J dropped 6; count of bases not matched to a gene: 2. The CDR3 contains 14 residues. CDR3 region: CASSVAGGPGELFF. The CDR3 DNA reads TGTGCCAGTAGTGTAGCGGGAGGGCCCGGGGAGCTGTTTTTT. Full variable domain (outside the CDR3, taken from reference TRBV19 and TRBJ2-2): DGGITQSPKYLFRKEGQNVTLSCEQNLNHDAMYWYRQDPGQGLRLIYYSQIVNDFQKGDIAEGYSVSREKKESFPLTVTSAQKNPTAFYLCASSVAGGPGELFFGEGSRLTVL.

The chain links TRBV7-9 to TRBJ1-2; D is perhaps TRBD1 (6 bases). With 5 bases removed from V and 8 bases from J, the gap between germline ends came to 12 bases. From germline, CDR1 is SEHNR and CDR2 FQNEAQ (reference sequence). CDR3 length equals 12 residues. CDR3 DNA sequence: TGTGCCAGCAGCGCGGACAGTTGGGGCTACACCTTC. Protein sequence: CASSADSWGYTF.

This CDR3 reads CASSLQDYTDTQYF. As DNA, the CDR3 is TGTGCCAGCAGTTTGCAGGATTACACAGATACGCAGTATTTT. The chain combines TRBV28 with TRBJ2-3; no reliable D call. There are 14 residues in the CDR3. V lost 3 bases to trimming and J lost 2 bases, with 9 bases between them. Germline CDR1 and CDR2: MDHEN and SYDVKM.

V usage is TRBV5-1 and J usage is TRBJ2-3, with D perhaps TRBD1 (6 bases). Germline V gives CDR1 SGHRS, CDR2 YFSETQ. The CDR3 has 15 amino acids. Deletions cut 6 bases from V and 2 bases from J, with 16 bases between. This CDR3 reads CASKKYGTNTDTQYF. The CDR3 bases are TGCGCCAGCAAGAAATACGGGACAAACACAGATACGCAGTATTTT.

The gene calls are TRBV2 and TRBJ2-5; perhaps TRBD2 as D (5 bases). Germline V CDR1 and CDR2: SNHLY, FYNNEI. The CDR3 extends over 13 amino acids. Trimming removed 3 bases from V and 5 bases from J, with 10 bases in between. CDR3 protein: CASSEEVGETQYF. The CDR3 coding sequence is TGTGCCAGCAGTGAGGAGGTTGGGGAGACCCAGTACTTC.

On this clone itself: One end of the junction does not line up with germline, which may come from a read error. The rearrangement links TRBV29-1 to TRBJ2-5, with 9 bases matching TRBD1. Germline-derived CDR1 and CDR2 are SQVTM and ANQGSEA. The CDR3 runs to 11 residues. In DNA form, the CDR3 reads TGCAGCGTTGAAGGGGACAGGGAAGATAACTTC. It translates to CSVEGDREDNF.

The sample holds one count of this clone. The J gene is TRBJ2-5, the V gene TRBV19; D gene unclear. CDR1 is LNHDA and CDR2 is SQIVND in the germline V gene (reference sequence). This CDR3 region has 15 residues. V dropped 1 base and J dropped 2 bases, with 11 bases sitting between them. The CDR3 region is CASSIGADYQETQYF. The CDR3 nucleotides are TGTGCCAGTAGTATAGGGGCCGATTATCAAGAGACCCAGTACTTC.

The gene calls are TRBV19 and TRBJ1-6; the match to TRBD1 covers 7 bases. CDR3 length: 12 residues. Germline CDR1 and CDR2: LNHDA and SQIVND (reference sequence). J lost 10 bases, V lost 9 bases, and 6 bases had no gene match. CDR3 DNA sequence: TGTGCCAGCAGGGACAGTCGGTCACCCCTCCACTTT. Translating gives CASRDSRSPLHF.

The J gene is TRBJ1-5, the V gene TRBV19, with D unclear. The CDR3 contains 11 residues. CDR1 is LNHDA, CDR2 SQIVND, per germline (reference sequence). The V gene lost 5 bases and the J gene lost 6 bases, with 5 bases spanning the gap. CDR3 sequence (DNA): TGTGCCAGTAGTGCTGGTCAGCCCCAGCATTTT. This gives the protein CASSAGQPQHF.

The gene calls are TRBV19 and TRBJ2-7; the match to TRBD1 covers 9 bases. CDR1 is LNHDA and CDR2 is SQIVND in the germline V gene (reference sequence). This CDR3 contains 17 residues. Trimming cost V 3 bases and J 5 bases; bases outside gene matches: 14. The CDR3 region has the DNA TGTGCCAGTAGTATCTACCCACGGTGGACAGGGGTGAACGAGCAGTACTTC. It specifies CASSIYPRWTGVNEQYF. Variable domain in full (rest from reference TRBV19 and TRBJ2-7): DGGITQSPKYLFRKEGQNVTLSCEQNLNHDAMYWYRQDPGQGLRLIYYSQIVNDFQKGDIAEGYSVSREKKESFPLTVTSAQKNPTAFYLCASSIYPRWTGVNEQYFGPGTRLTVT.

This clone was seen once. This sequence joins TRBV10-3 and TRBJ1-5, with TRBD1 as a possible D gene (5 bases). Between the trimmed V and J ends, which lost 3 bases and 2 bases, there was a span of 14 bases. The CDR3 loop spans 16 amino acids. Looked up from germline, CDR1 is ENHRY and CDR2 is SYGVKD. CDR3 DNA: TGTGCCATCAGTGAAACGGGGGATTTGGGCAATCAGCCCCAGCATTTT. Its protein is CAISETGDLGNQPQHF.

The chain employs TRBV6-5 and TRBJ2-5, with D hard to call. Deletions cut 0 bases from V and 5 bases from J, with 4 bases between. CDR1 is MNHEY, CDR2 SVGAGI, per germline. The CDR3 has 12 amino acids. CDR3 DNA: TGTGCCAGCAGTTACTCTGGTGAGACCCAGTACTTC. Encoded protein: CASSYSGETQYF.

V usage is TRBV7-8 and J usage is TRBJ1-5; D may be TRBD1 (5 bases). Germline values: CDR1 SGHVS, CDR2 FQNEAQ. V was trimmed by 0 bases and J by 2 bases, leaving 8 bases between them. CDR3 size: 15 residues. The CDR3 loop is CASSLALGGNQPQHF. As DNA, the CDR3 is TGTGCCAGCAGCTTAGCGTTGGGGGGCAATCAGCCCCAGCATTTT.

The chain carries TRBV7-9 and TRBJ1-1, with 10 positions matching TRBD1. J was trimmed by 2 bases and V by 3 bases; bases with no gene match: 6. The CDR3 totals 16 residues. Germline values: CDR1 SEHNR, CDR2 FQNEAQ (reference sequence). The CDR3 loop reads CASSLGTGARNTEAFF. The DNA for the CDR3 is TGTGCCAGCAGCTTGGGGACAGGGGCTCGAAACACTGAAGCTTTCTTT.

This clone was counted a single time. The chain uses TRBV11-3 and TRBJ1-3; possibly TRBD1 for D (5 bases). The CDR3 is 16 amino acids. The germline V and J ends were trimmed by 2 bases and 2 bases, with 13 bases remaining between them. From germline, CDR1 is SGHNT and CDR2 YENEEA. The CDR3 nucleotides are TGTGCCAGCAGCTTATACGGGACGGACCCTGGAAACACCATATATTTT. It yields the protein CASSLYGTDPGNTIYF.

This sequence joins TRBV15 and TRBJ2-1, with 8 nucleotides matching TRBD2. With V trimmed by 1 base and J by 7 bases, 15 bases remained unmatched. The CDR3 contains 18 residues. Germline CDR1 LNHNV, CDR2 YYDKDF (reference sequence). This CDR3 is CATSRVLRGGGRGNEQFF. In DNA form, the CDR3 reads TGTGCCACCAGCAGAGTCCTCCGGGGGGGAGGGAGAGGTAATGAGCAGTTCTTC.

The chain joins TRBV7-6 to TRBJ2-7; no clear D gene. V was cut by 1 base and J by 1 base, with 8 bases left in between. Germline-derived CDR1 and CDR2 are SGHVS and FNYEAQ. CDR3 size: 14 residues. The DNA of the CDR3 is TGTGCCAGCAGCTTAGGGGGTGGTTCCTACGAGCAGTACTTC. It specifies CASSLGGGSYEQYF.

Only a few counts were recorded for this clone. The rearrangement uses TRBV9 and TRBJ2-1, with 14 bases identical to TRBD2. Looked up from germline, CDR1 is SGDLS and CDR2 is YYNGEE. The V gene end was trimmed by 0 bases and the J gene end by 6 bases; junction bases not matched to a gene: 2. This CDR3 contains 16 residues. CDR3 protein: CASSVAGTSGSNEQFF. DNA of the CDR3: TGTGCCAGCAGCGTAGCCGGGACTAGCGGGAGCAATGAGCAGTTCTTC.